These 17 T cell receptor beta chains were all obtained from the same sample, sequenced in a study of blood T cell repertoires in COVID-19. Sequenced by immunoSEQ multiplex PCR; TCRdb stores in-frame clones only, minus some. The table has some 38,000 clones, approximately 89% seen once. Sequenced material: peripheral blood. Receptor source: a man aged 45 to 65 with active COVID-19.

This clone was detected only once. The rearrangement links TRBV6-4 to TRBJ2-1, with a possible D match to TRBD2 (5 bases). Germline V CDR1 and CDR2: MRHNA, SNTAGT. CDR3 size: 14 residues. V lost 3 bases and J lost 10, with 16 bases in between. In DNA, the CDR3 is TGTGCCAGCAGTGAGGGCACTAGTCGACGGGAGCAGTTCTTC. Its protein product is CASSEGTSRREQFF.

This clone turned up a few times. This chain connects TRBV3-1 (or the pseudogene TRBV3-2) to TRBJ1-4, with no clear D. The CDR3 is 15 residues long. Deletions cut 1 base from V and 8 bases from J, with 14 bases between. Germline V gene lookup returns CDR1 LGHDT and CDR2 YNNKEL (reference sequence). The CDR3, as DNA: TGTGCCAGCAGCCAAGTGTTGAGAGTACGGGAAAAACTGTTTTTT. Protein: CASSQVLRVREKLFF.

This chain links TRBV7-9 with TRBJ2-5; D ambiguous. Germline V gene data show CDR1 as SEHNR and CDR2 as FQNEAQ (reference sequence). V lost 6 bases and J lost 1, with 6 bases in between. The CDR3 is made up of 12 amino acids. CDR3 in DNA: TGTGCCAGCAGGTCATTCCAAGAGACCCAGTACTTC. Translating it yields CASRSFQETQYF.

The chain employs TRBV9 and TRBJ2-7; 7 bases match TRBD1. The CDR3 consists of 15 residues. V was clipped by 3 bases and J by 1 base; unmatched bases: 7. The V gene's germline CDR1 is SGDLS and CDR2 YYNGEE. Written as DNA, the CDR3 is TGTGCCAGCAGCGGACAGGGTGGGGCGTCCTACGAGCAGTACTTC. Amino acid sequence: CASSGQGGASYEQYF.

The J gene is TRBJ1-2, the V gene TRBV29-1; D is unresolved. Germline CDR1 is SQVTM and CDR2 is ANQGSEA. This CDR3 contains 14 residues. Trimming removed 4 bases from V and 4 bases from J, with 16 bases in between. The CDR3 nucleotides read TGCAGCGTTGTGGGTCCGGGAAGGCGCTATGGCTACACCTTC. It yields the protein CSVVGPGRRYGYTF.

This chain uses TRBV5-1 with TRBJ2-2, with D possibly being TRBD2 (6 bases). With 4 bases removed from V and 2 bases from J, the gap between germline ends came to 12 bases. The germline CDR1 and CDR2 sequences are SGHRS and YFSETQ. This CDR3 contains 15 residues. This CDR3 reads CASSTGERNTGELFF. In DNA form, the CDR3 reads TGCGCCAGCAGCACGGGGGAGAGAAACACCGGGGAGCTGTTTTTT.

The CDR3 DNA reads as TGTGCCAGCAGTTTTGGGGGGGTTCTTGAGGCAGCAGATACGCAGTATTTT. Encoded protein: CASSFGGVLEAADTQYF. The V and J genes are TRBV27 and TRBJ2-3; 7 positions match TRBD2. V was clipped by 3 bases and J by 4 bases; unmatched bases: 13. CDR3 length: 17 residues. CDR1 is MNHEY and CDR2 is SMNVEV in the germline V gene (reference sequence).

The chain combines TRBV15 with TRBJ2-3, with a weak D call TRBD2 (6 bases). Trimming took 0 bases from V and 0 from J, leaving 25 bases between them. The CDR3 spans 21 residues. CDR1 and CDR2 (germline): LNHNV, YYDKDF (reference sequence). The CDR3: CATSRESSMTSGGTSTDTQYF. In nucleotides, the CDR3 is TGTGCCACCAGCAGAGAATCTTCTATGACTAGTGGGGGGACTAGCACAGATACGCAGTATTTT.

This clone was observed a single time. This chain links TRBV18 with TRBJ1-1; D ambiguous. This CDR3 region has 15 residues. Trimming cost V 6 bases and J 0 bases, with 14 bases left between them. Germline CDR1 reads KGHSH; CDR2 reads LQKENI. The CDR3 loop is CASSQKRSMNTEAFF. As DNA, the CDR3 is TGTGCCAGCTCGCAAAAACGGTCGATGAACACTGAAGCTTTCTTT.

The chain employs TRBV29-1 and TRBJ1-2; TRBD1 agrees at 9 bases. The germline CDR1 and CDR2 sequences are SQVTM and ANQGSEA. Trimming at V came to 7 bases and at J to 6 bases, leaving 6 bases not matched to a gene. The CDR3 extends over 12 amino acids. CDR3 amino acids: CSDRTGDNGYTF. The CDR3 nucleotides are TGCAGCGACCGGACAGGGGACAATGGCTACACCTTC.

The chain couples TRBV7-3 to TRBJ2-1, with 7 positions matching TRBD1. This CDR3 contains 16 residues. CDR1 is SGHTA and CDR2 is FQGTGA in the germline V gene. Germline trimming cut 2 bases from V and 4 bases from J; bases unmatched to any gene: 8. This CDR3 is CASSLFPGQLYNEQFF. CDR3 nucleotide sequence: TGTGCCAGCAGCTTATTCCCGGGACAGCTTTACAATGAGCAGTTCTTC.

The chain links TRBV29-1 to TRBJ2-3; TRBD1 aligns across 9 bases. CDR1 and CDR2 (germline): SQVTM, ANQGSEA. Trimming cost V 7 bases and J 3 bases; bases outside gene matches: 5. The CDR3 covers 13 residues. The CDR3 nucleotides read TGCAGCGGGGCCGGACAGGGGACAGATACGCAGTATTTT. Its translation is CSGAGQGTDTQYF.

As for this clone: The conserved phenylalanine or tryptophan normally closing the CDR3 is absent here, so this likely arose from a read error. It is unclear where the CDR3 begins or ends on the DNA, so no DNA is shown, and the CDR3 is as TCRdb lists it. J is TRBJ2-7 and V is TRBV9; the D segment call TRBD1 is taken from the table without a DNA check. Germline assignment: CDR1 SGDLS and CDR2 YYNGEE. The CDR3 is 8 amino acids in total, end residues counted. The CDR3: CASSVVGL.

This chain connects TRBV25-1 to TRBJ1-1; no reliable D call. Germline-derived CDR1 and CDR2 are MGHDK and SYGVNS. V lost 5 bases and J 2 bases, leaving 9 bases between the germline ends. This CDR3 contains 13 residues. The CDR3: CASSWQTNTEAFF. The CDR3 DNA follows: TGTGCCAGCAGTTGGCAGACAAACACTGAAGCTTTCTTT.

This chain connects TRBV13 to TRBJ1-2; 8 bases are shared with TRBD1. The ends lost 5 bases at V and 4 bases at J; junction bases unmatched: 12. This CDR3 has 16 amino acids. Germline V gene data show CDR1 as PRHDT and CDR2 as FYEKMQ (reference sequence). CDR3 amino acids: CASSPGAGTGAYGYTF. The CDR3 nucleotides are TGTGCCAGCAGCCCAGGGGCCGGGACAGGAGCCTATGGCTACACCTTC.

The CDR3 is CATRKQGAGDTEAFF. Written as DNA, the CDR3 is TGTGCCACCAGGAAACAGGGGGCAGGGGACACTGAAGCTTTCTTT. The chain uses TRBV24-1 and TRBJ1-1; 9 bases align to TRBD1. This CDR3 spans 15 amino acids. CDR1 and CDR2 (germline): KGHDR, SFDVKD. V shed 7 bases and J 3 bases; nucleotides not matched to a gene: 8.

This clone came up once. Here the CDR3 DNA reads TGTGCCAGCAGAGGGACAGGCACCTACGAGCAGTACTTC. It is translated as CASRGTGTYEQYF. The chain carries TRBV25-1 and TRBJ2-7; 8 bases agree with TRBD1. CDR3 length: 13 residues. The germline V gene encodes CDR1 MGHDK and CDR2 SYGVNS. With 6 bases clipped from V and 2 bases from J, the junction kept 3 bases outside the gene matches.